This T cell receptor beta chain was captured by sequencing in a study of T cells in narcolepsy. Study at large: Patients with NT1 or NT2 and healthy control donors were enrolled. Study-wide results and caveats: Autoreactive HCRT-specific and TRIB2-specific clonotypes were marked in same-patient CSF-versus-blood CD4+ comparisons. Blood of same and different patients, but not healthy controls, reportedly held recurring autoreactive clonotypes. Autoreactive clone sequences were missing from some blood memory CD4+ repertoires.

On this clone: Its antigen is not known.

The V end was cut by 4 bases, the J end by 4 bases, with 17 bases between. CDR3 length equals 15 residues. The V gene's germline CDR1 is KGHSY and CDR2 FQNENV. The repertoire was sequenced with immunoSEQ multiplex PCR; TCRdb's copy has only in-frame clones and lacks some. The repertoire consists of tens of thousands of clones, with around 74% occurring once and the leading ten covering 6.6%. The J gene is TRBJ2-7, the V gene TRBV16; no reliable D call. The clonotype originates from a human donor in good health. Input material: memory (CD45RA-) CD4+ T cells from blood. The CDR3 DNA sequence: TGTGCCAGCAGCCTGGCACCGCAAACCCCGTACGAGCAGTACTTC. Its protein is CASSLAPQTPYEQYF.